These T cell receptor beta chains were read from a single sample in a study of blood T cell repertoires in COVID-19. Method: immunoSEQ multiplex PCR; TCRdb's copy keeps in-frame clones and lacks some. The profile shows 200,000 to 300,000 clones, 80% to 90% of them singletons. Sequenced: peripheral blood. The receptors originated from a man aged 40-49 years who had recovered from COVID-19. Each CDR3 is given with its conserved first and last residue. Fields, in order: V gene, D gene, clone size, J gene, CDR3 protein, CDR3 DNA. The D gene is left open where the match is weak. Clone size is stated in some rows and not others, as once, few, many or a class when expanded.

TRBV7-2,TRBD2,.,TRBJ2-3,CASSSSGRPAVTQYF,TGTGCCAGCAGCTCTAGCGGGAGGCCCGCTGTTACGCAGTATTTT
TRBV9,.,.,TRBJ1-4,CARPLSRKLFF,TGTGCCCGCCCCCTTTCTAGAAAACTGTTTTTT
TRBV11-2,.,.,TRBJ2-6,CASSFRGSGANVLTF,TGTGCCAGCAGCTTCAGGGGCTCTGGGGCCAACGTCCTGACTTTC
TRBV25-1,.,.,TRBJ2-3,CASSGSGTDTQYF,TGTGCCAGCAGCGGGAGCGGCACAGATACGCAGTATTTT
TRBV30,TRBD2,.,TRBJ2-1,CASTGETSTYNEQFF,TGTGCCAGCACTGGGGAGACTAGCACCTACAATGAGCAGTTCTTC
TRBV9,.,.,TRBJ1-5,CASSATDDSNQPQHF,TGTGCCAGCAGCGCTACAGATGACAGCAATCAGCCCCAGCATTTT
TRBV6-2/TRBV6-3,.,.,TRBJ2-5,CASRPTQATQETQYF,TGTGCCAGCAGGCCTACACAGGCAACCCAAGAGACCCAGTACTTC
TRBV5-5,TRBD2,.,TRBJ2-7,CASSHPASGGLYEQYF,TGTGCCAGCAGCCACCCAGCTAGCGGGGGCCTGTACGAGCAGTACTTC
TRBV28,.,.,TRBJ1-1,CASSLRELMNTEAFF,TGTGCCAGCAGTCTTAGGGAGCTTATGAACACTGAAGCTTTCTTT
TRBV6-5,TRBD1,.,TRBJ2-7,CASSRPGQSSYEQYF,TGTGCCAGCAGTCGTCCGGGACAGAGCTCCTACGAGCAGTACTTC
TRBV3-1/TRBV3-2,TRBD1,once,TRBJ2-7,CASSQRLGAGGLDEQYF,TGTGCCAGCAGCCAAAGATTGGGGGCAGGGGGCTTGGACGAGCAGTACTTC
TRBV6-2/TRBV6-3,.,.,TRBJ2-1,CASSYSAQVADEQFF,TGTGCCAGCAGTTACTCGGCCCAGGTAGCGGACGAGCAGTTCTTC
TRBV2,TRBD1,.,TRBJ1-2,CASRRTGRGGYTF,TGTGCCAGCAGACGGACAGGAAGAGGTGGCTACACCTTC
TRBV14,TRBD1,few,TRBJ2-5,CASSPAGQGSETQYF,TGTGCCAGCAGCCCCGCAGGACAGGGTTCGGAGACCCAGTACTTC
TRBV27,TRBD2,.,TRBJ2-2,CASSFLTSGRSYTGELFF,TGTGCCAGCAGTTTCCTGACTAGCGGGAGGTCTTACACCGGGGAGCTGTTTTTT
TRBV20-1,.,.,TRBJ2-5,CSAIQETQYF,TGCAGTGCCATTCAAGAGACCCAGTACTTC
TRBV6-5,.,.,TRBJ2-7,CASSYAGRTHEQYF,TGTGCCAGCAGTTATGCAGGTCGAACCCACGAGCAGTACTTC
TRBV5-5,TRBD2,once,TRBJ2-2,CASSLASGRASTGELFF,TGTGCCAGCAGCTTGGCTAGCGGGAGAGCCTCCACCGGGGAGCTGTTTTTT
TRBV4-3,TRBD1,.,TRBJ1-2,CASSRTRTGDSYGYTF,TGCGCCAGCAGCCGAACAAGGACAGGGGACAGCTATGGCTACACCTTC
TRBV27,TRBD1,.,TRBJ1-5,CASSLSGTGRGWHF,TGTGCCAGCAGTTTATCCGGGACAGGGCGCGGCTGGCATTTT
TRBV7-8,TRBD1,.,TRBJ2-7,CASSSGPSGQGSGEQYF,TGTGCCAGCAGCTCCGGACCATCCGGACAGGGATCGGGGGAGCAGTACTTC
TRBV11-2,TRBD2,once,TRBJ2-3,CASSSPVAGVDTQYF,TGTGCCAGCAGCTCACCGGTAGCGGGAGTTGATACGCAGTATTTT
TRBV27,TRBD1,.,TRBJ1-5,CASKPGTGNQPQHF,TGTGCCAGCAAACCTGGGACAGGCAATCAGCCCCAGCATTTT
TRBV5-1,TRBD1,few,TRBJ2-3,CASSLENRGRTQYF,TGCGCCAGCAGCTTGGAAAACAGGGGAAGGACGCAGTATTTT
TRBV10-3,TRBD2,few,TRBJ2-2,CAISDLTTSAGELFF,TGTGCCATCAGTGACCTGACGACTAGCGCCGGGGAGCTGTTTTTT
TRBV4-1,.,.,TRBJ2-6,CASSQDAGTGANVLTF,TGCGCCAGCAGCCAAGATGCGGGTACAGGGGCCAACGTCCTGACTTTC
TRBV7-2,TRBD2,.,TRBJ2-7,CASSLGSGGAKAYEQYF,TGTGCCAGCAGCTTAGGTAGCGGGGGGGCTAAGGCCTACGAGCAGTACTTC
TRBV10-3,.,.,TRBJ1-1,CAISGPTSTEAFF,TGTGCCATCAGTGGGCCGACAAGTACTGAAGCTTTCTTT
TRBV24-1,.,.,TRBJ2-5,CATSDSGGLQETQYF,TGTGCCACCAGTGACAGTGGAGGACTACAAGAGACCCAGTACTTC
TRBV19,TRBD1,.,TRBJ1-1,CASSIQQGGEAFF,TGTGCCAGTAGTATTCAACAGGGGGGTGAAGCTTTCTTT
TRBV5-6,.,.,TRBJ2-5,CASSLNEPAAQYF,TGTGCCAGCAGCTTGAACGAGCCGGCGGCCCAGTACTTC
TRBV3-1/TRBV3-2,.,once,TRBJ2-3,CASSPPGIPDTQYF,TGTGCCAGCAGCCCCCCAGGGATTCCGGATACGCAGTATTTT
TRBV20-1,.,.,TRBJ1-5,CSASVGSNQPQHF,TGCAGTGCTAGTGTCGGTAGCAATCAGCCCCAGCATTTT
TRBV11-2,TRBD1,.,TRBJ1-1,CASSLYVRGDTEAFF,TGTGCCAGCAGCTTGTACGTCAGGGGGGACACTGAAGCTTTCTTT
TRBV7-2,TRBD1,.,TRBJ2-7,CASSAGFPGQGYEQYF,TGTGCCAGCAGCGCCGGGTTCCCGGGACAGGGCTACGAGCAGTACTTC
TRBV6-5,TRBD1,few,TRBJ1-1,CASRAGTGTEAFF,TGTGCCAGCAGGGCCGGGACAGGGACTGAAGCTTTCTTT
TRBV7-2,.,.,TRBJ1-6,CASSSPSAPLHF,TGTGCCAGCAGCTCCCCATCGGCACCCCTCCACTTT
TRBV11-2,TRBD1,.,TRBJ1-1,CASSPRDREDTEAFF,TGTGCCAGCAGCCCCCGGGACAGAGAGGACACTGAAGCTTTCTTT
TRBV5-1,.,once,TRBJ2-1,CASSPEGELGYNEQFF,TGCGCCAGCAGCCCCGAGGGGGAACTAGGGTACAATGAGCAGTTCTTC
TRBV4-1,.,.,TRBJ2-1,CASSPLPTGDNEQFF,TGCGCCAGCAGCCCCCTACCGACGGGGGACAATGAGCAGTTCTTC
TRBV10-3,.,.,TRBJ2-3,CAIRGSGQSTDTQYF,TGTGCCATCAGAGGGAGCGGACAGAGCACAGATACGCAGTATTTT
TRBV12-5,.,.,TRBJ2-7,CASGPDWDTTYF,TGTGCTAGTGGCCCAGACTGGGACACAACGTACTTC
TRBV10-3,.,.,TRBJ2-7,CAISETVYEQYF,TGTGCCATCAGTGAGACAGTCTACGAGCAGTACTTC
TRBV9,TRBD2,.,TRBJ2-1,CASSAGGAAYNEQFF,TGTGCCAGCAGCGCCGGGGGGGCCGCCTACAATGAGCAGTTCTTC
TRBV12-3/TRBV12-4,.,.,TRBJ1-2,CASSYGANYGYTF,TGTGCCAGCAGTTATGGAGCTAACTATGGCTACACCTTC
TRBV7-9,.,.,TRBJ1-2,CASSLSEATYGYTF,TGTGCCAGCAGCTTATCGGAGGCGACGTATGGCTACACCTTC
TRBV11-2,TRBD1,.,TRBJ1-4,CASSPTGTDEKLFF,TGTGCCAGCAGCCCCACAGGGACAGATGAAAAACTGTTTTTT
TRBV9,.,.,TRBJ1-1,CASSGGHRNTEAFF,TGTGCCAGCAGTGGAGGGCATAGGAACACTGAAGCTTTCTTT
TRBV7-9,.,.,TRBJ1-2,CASSLGSGNYGYTF,TGTGCCAGCAGCTTAGGTTCGGGGAACTATGGCTACACCTTC
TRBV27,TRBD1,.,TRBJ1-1,CASSSGQGGYTEAFF,TGTGCCAGCAGTTCAGGACAGGGGGGGTACACTGAAGCTTTCTTT
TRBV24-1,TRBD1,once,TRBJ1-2,CATSDPTGKSYTF,TGTGCCACCAGTGATCCGACAGGGAAGAGCTACACCTTC